This entry lists 24 T cell receptor beta chains sequenced from one sample in a study of control samples from healthy donors and cancer patients. Produced via immunoSEQ multiplex PCR; TCRdb's table is partial and in-frame only. Of around 94,000 clones listed, approximately 90% are singletons. Sequenced input: blood. All receptors derive from a young woman in good health.

The genes are TRBV9 and TRBJ2-3; 8 bases match TRBD1. Germline V gives CDR1 SGDLS, CDR2 YYNGEE. This CDR3 region has 14 residues. J lost 1 base, V lost 4 bases, and 2 bases had no gene match. CDR3 region: CASSSRGRTDTQYF. In DNA, the CDR3 is TGTGCCAGCAGCTCCAGGGGGCGCACAGATACGCAGTATTTT.

This clone was detected only a few times. This chain connects TRBV20-1 to TRBJ2-1, with 10 bases lining up with TRBD2. V lost 3 bases and J lost 2; bases outside the gene matches: 10. Germline V gene lookup returns CDR1 DFQATT and CDR2 SNEGSKA (reference sequence). This CDR3 has 17 amino acids. CDR3 nucleotide sequence: TGCAGTGCTAGTTTCAGCGGGGGGGCCTATGCCTACAATGAGCAGTTCTTC. This codes for CSASFSGGAYAYNEQFF.

V is TRBV7-7 and J is TRBJ1-3; no definite D call. V shed 5 bases and J shed 0 bases, with 14 bases lying between them. CDR1 and CDR2 from the germline V gene are SSHAT and FNYEAQ (reference sequence). This CDR3 is 16 amino acids long. The CDR3 DNA reads as TGTGCCAGCAGCACCCTTTACCCTAGCTCTGGAAACACCATATATTTT. It encodes CASSTLYPSSGNTIYF.

A note on this clone: The junction and the germline gene differ at one end; a read error may be behind it. Other DNA sequences within the sample encode an identical CDR3. The rearrangement joins TRBV19 to TRBJ2-5, with 7 bases that match TRBD2. The CDR3 is 18 residues long. Germline lookup yields CDR1 LNHDA and CDR2 SQIVND (reference sequence). CDR3: CASSRTSISGAGKETQYF. The CDR3 DNA is TGTGCCAGTAGTCGGACAAGTATCAGTGGAGCGGGGAAGGAGACCCAATACTTC.

The V gene is TRBV5-5, the J gene TRBJ1-2; D is uncertain. This CDR3 has 13 residues. Germline CDR1 SGHKS, CDR2 YYEKEE (reference sequence). V lost 4 bases and J 8 bases, leaving 15 bases between the germline ends. CDR3 loop: CASSPRDQRGYTF. The CDR3 region has the DNA TGTGCCAGCAGCCCAAGAGATCAGCGGGGCTACACCTTC.

The rearrangement uses TRBV10-3 and TRBJ1-2; TRBD1 matches 9 bases. The CDR3 contains 16 residues. V lost 6 bases and J lost 5; bases outside the gene matches: 13. Germline values: CDR1 ENHRY, CDR2 SYGVKD. CDR3 DNA sequence: TGTGCCATCAGGGACAACCGGGACAGGGAGGCGTATGGCTACACCTTC. Translation gives CAIRDNRDREAYGYTF.

The chain carries TRBV24-1 and TRBJ2-3; D is perhaps TRBD1 or TRBD2 (5 bases each). This CDR3 is 15 amino acids long. The ends were cut back, 4 bases at V and 2 bases at J, with 12 bases in the middle. Looked up from germline, CDR1 is KGHDR and CDR2 is SFDVKD. The CDR3 here is CATSDVGTDTDTQYF. CDR3 nucleotides: TGTGCCACCAGTGACGTCGGGACGGACACAGATACGCAGTATTTT.

Only a few counts were recorded for this clone. This sequence joins TRBV2 and TRBJ2-3; a possible D gene is TRBD1 (5 bases). Per germline, CDR1 SNHLY and CDR2 FYNNEI. The ends were cut back, 4 bases at V and 0 bases at J, with 8 bases in the middle. The CDR3 consists of 14 residues. CDR3 protein: CASSVGLSTDTQYF. The CDR3 bases are TGTGCCAGCAGTGTGGGGCTGAGCACAGATACGCAGTATTTT.

The chain links TRBV5-1 to TRBJ2-1; 9 nucleotides match TRBD1. CDR3 length equals 14 residues. Germline trimming cut 4 bases from V and 6 bases from J; bases unmatched to any gene: 5. Germline assignment: CDR1 SGHRS and CDR2 YFSETQ. This CDR3 reads CASSPGTGLNEQFF. DNA for the CDR3: TGCGCCAGCAGCCCCGGGACAGGGCTCAATGAGCAGTTCTTC.

This rearrangement joins TRBV6-1 to TRBJ1-1; the D is unclear. The CDR3 runs 12 residues. Trimming took 2 bases from V and 7 from J, leaving 8 bases between them. The germline gives CDR1 MNHNS, CDR2 SASEGT. CDR3 DNA: TGTGCCAGCAGTGAATGGCCAGATGAAGCTTTCTTT. Amino acids: CASSEWPDEAFF.

The chain uses TRBV2 and TRBJ1-6; the D is unclear. The germline gives CDR1 SNHLY, CDR2 FYNNEI. The ends were cut back, 7 bases at V and 7 bases at J, with 11 bases in the middle. CDR3 length: 13 residues. CDR3 region: CASTGGRNSPLHF. For the CDR3, the DNA is TGTGCCAGCACCGGAGGGAGAAATTCACCCCTCCACTTT.

V is TRBV3-1 (or the pseudogene TRBV3-2) and J is TRBJ1-6, with D unresolved. The CDR3 is 16 residues long. Germline CDR1 LGHDT, CDR2 YNNKEL (reference sequence). V was cut by 2 bases and J by 0 bases, with 8 bases left in between. Here the CDR3 reads CASSQLRLSYNSPLHF. The CDR3 bases are TGTGCCAGCAGCCAACTTCGGCTCTCCTATAATTCACCCCTCCACTTT.

The V gene is TRBV9, the J gene TRBJ1-2, with D perhaps TRBD1 (5 bases). Germline values: CDR1 SGDLS, CDR2 YYNGEE. The ends were cut back, 3 bases at V and 8 bases at J, with 17 bases in the middle. The CDR3 runs to 14 residues. The DNA of the CDR3 is TGTGCCAGCAGCGCTCCCTTTGGGGCGGGGGGCTACACCTTC. This codes for CASSAPFGAGGYTF.

The CDR3 DNA is TGTGCCAGCAGTGGGCACACTGAAGCTTTCTTT. It translates to CASSGHTEAFF. The chain is built from TRBV12-3 or TRBV12-4 and TRBJ1-1; D is unclear. Trimming cost V 5 bases and J 3 bases, with 4 bases left between them. The CDR3 extends over 11 amino acids.

The genes are TRBV19 and TRBJ2-3; TRBD2 might be the D (6 bases). With 6 bases removed from V and 0 bases from J, the gap between germline ends came to 16 bases. The V gene's germline CDR1 is LNHDA and CDR2 SQIVND (reference sequence). The CDR3 runs to 16 residues. The CDR3 region is CASSARAGTSTDTQYF. CDR3 nucleotides: TGTGCCAGTAGCGCCAGGGCGGGGACTAGCACAGATACGCAGTATTTT.

The V call is TRBV5-5, the J call TRBJ1-1, with a weak D call TRBD1 (6 bases). Trimming stripped 2 bases from V and 5 bases from J, with 7 bases between. Germline V gene sequence: CDR1 SGHKS, CDR2 YYEKEE (reference sequence). This CDR3 has 12 amino acids. The CDR3 DNA reads as TGTGCCAGCAGCTTACAGGGTACTGAAGCTTTCTTT. It is translated as CASSLQGTEAFF.

The chain carries TRBV3-1 (or the pseudogene TRBV3-2) and TRBJ1-4; D is uncertain. Trimming removed 1 base from V and 7 bases from J, with 7 bases in between. CDR3 length equals 13 residues. The germline V gene has CDR1 LGHDT and CDR2 YNNKEL (reference sequence). The CDR3 spells CASSQVMREKLFF. The CDR3 DNA is TGTGCCAGCAGCCAAGTTATGCGTGAAAAACTGTTTTTT.

The chain is built from TRBV6-1 and TRBJ2-7; tentative D call: TRBD1 (6 bases). The CDR3 is 13 residues long. Trimming took off 3 bases at V and 3 bases at J, with 9 bases between the two ends. CDR1 and CDR2 from the germline V gene are MNHNS and SASEGT. The CDR3 reads CASSDRGNYEQYF. The CDR3 DNA reads as TGTGCCAGCAGTGACAGGGGAAACTACGAGCAGTACTTC.

This chain joins TRBV2 and TRBJ1-2; 11 bases line up with TRBD1. V was clipped by 7 bases and J by 0 bases; unmatched bases: 4. CDR3 length equals 15 residues. Germline loops: CDR1 SNHLY, CDR2 FYNNEI. DNA of the CDR3: TGTGCCAGCACAGGACAGGGGGCGCCTAACTATGGCTACACCTTC. It specifies CASTGQGAPNYGYTF.

This chain uses TRBV6-4 with TRBJ2-3, with 9 bases that match TRBD1. The CDR3 is 15 residues long. Germline CDR1 and CDR2: MRHNA and SNTAGT. V was pared by 6 bases and J by 3 bases, with 7 bases of the junction left unmatched. CDR3 nucleotides: TGTGCCAGCAGCAGAACAGGGGGCGGAACAGATACGCAGTATTTT. Protein sequence: CASSRTGGGTDTQYF.

The chain links TRBV5-6 to TRBJ1-1, with 8 positions matching TRBD1. V lost 4 bases, J lost 3 bases, and 8 bases stayed unmatched. In germline, CDR1 is SGHDT, CDR2 YYEEEE. CDR3 length: 15 residues. Here the CDR3 DNA reads TGTGCCAGCAGCATACAGGGGGGAGTGGACACTGAAGCTTTCTTT. Translated, it gives CASSIQGGVDTEAFF.

The chain employs TRBV11-2 and TRBJ2-1; 9 bases align to TRBD2. The CDR3 has 14 amino acids. Germline values: CDR1 SGHAT, CDR2 FQNNGV. With 5 bases clipped from V and 6 bases from J, the junction kept 5 bases outside the gene matches. The CDR3 region is CASSTGLAGNEQFF. Here the CDR3 DNA reads TGTGCCAGCAGCACGGGACTAGCTGGCAATGAGCAGTTCTTC.

This clone has only one observation. The genes are TRBV29-1 and TRBJ2-6; D is unclear. The germline gives CDR1 SQVTM, CDR2 ANQGSEA. The CDR3 spans 14 residues. Trimming left V 3 bases short and J 1 base short, with 7 bases between. The CDR3 sequence: CSVDGGSGANVLTF. The CDR3 DNA is TGCAGCGTTGATGGTGGATCTGGGGCCAACGTCCTGACTTTC.

This chain uses TRBV18 with TRBJ2-7; maybe TRBD2 (5 bases). Germline V lookup: CDR1 KGHSH, CDR2 LQKENI. The V end lost 5 bases, the J end lost 2 bases, and 13 bases lay between the germline ends. The length of the CDR3 is 14 residues. DNA for the CDR3: TGTGCCAGCTCAAGGACTGACTCAACCTACGAGCAGTACTTC. It specifies CASSRTDSTYEQYF.